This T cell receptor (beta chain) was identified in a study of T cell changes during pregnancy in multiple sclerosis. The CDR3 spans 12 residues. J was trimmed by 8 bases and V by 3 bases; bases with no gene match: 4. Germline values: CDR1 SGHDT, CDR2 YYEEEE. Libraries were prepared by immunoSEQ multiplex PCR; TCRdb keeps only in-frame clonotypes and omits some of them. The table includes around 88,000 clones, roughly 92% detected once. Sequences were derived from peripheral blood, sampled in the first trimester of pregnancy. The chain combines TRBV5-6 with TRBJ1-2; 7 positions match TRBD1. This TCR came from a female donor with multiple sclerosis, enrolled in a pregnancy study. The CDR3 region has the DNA TGTGCCAGCAGCTCAGGGGGTTGGGGCTACACCTTC. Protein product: CASSSGGWGYTF.